This T cell receptor beta chain was captured by sequencing in a study of cytotoxic CD8 clonotypes in ibrutinib-treated CLL. The overall study: The patients, some 12 relapsed/refractory and more than 14 treatment-naive, included approximately 17 who were IGHV unmutated. Study-wide results and caveats: Rising at ibrutinib response, clonality subsequently fell back toward baseline at progression.

The germline V gene encodes CDR1 SGHVS and CDR2 FQNEAQ. Trimming stripped 4 bases from V and 6 bases from J, with 12 bases between. This CDR3 region has 13 residues. With respect to this clone: Its antigen remains unknown.

Extraction of roughly 2 micrograms of genomic DNA from cryopreserved PBMCs supplied material for TCR beta libraries. Sequenced by immunoSEQ multiplex PCR; TCRdb stores in-frame clones only, minus some. Among around 160,000 clones listed, 70% to 90% were seen once. The input for sequencing was PBMCs, taken at disease progression, from a patient treated with ibrutinib. V gene TRBV7-8 combines with J gene TRBJ1-1, with D possibly being TRBD1 (6 bases). The TCR sequence derives from a human donor with chronic lymphocytic leukemia. CDR3 bases: TGTGCCAGCAGCTCTCCAGGGGCTTCTGAAGCTTTCTTT. It translates to CASSSPGASEAFF.